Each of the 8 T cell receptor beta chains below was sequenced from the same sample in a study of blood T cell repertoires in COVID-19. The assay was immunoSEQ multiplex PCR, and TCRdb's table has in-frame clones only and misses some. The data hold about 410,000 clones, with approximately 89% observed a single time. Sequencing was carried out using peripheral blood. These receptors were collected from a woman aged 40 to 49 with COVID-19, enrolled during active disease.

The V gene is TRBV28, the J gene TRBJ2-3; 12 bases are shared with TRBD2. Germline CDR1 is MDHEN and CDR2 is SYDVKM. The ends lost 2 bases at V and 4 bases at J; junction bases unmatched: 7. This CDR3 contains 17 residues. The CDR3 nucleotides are TGTGCCAGCAGTTTACCTGGACTAGCGGGGAGGGCAGATACGCAGTATTTT. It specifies CASSLPGLAGRADTQYF.

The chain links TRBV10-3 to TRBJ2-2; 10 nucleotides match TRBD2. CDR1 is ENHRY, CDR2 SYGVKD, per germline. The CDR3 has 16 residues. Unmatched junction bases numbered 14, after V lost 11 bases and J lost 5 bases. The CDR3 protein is CASEEREGLDTGELFF. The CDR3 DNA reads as TGTGCCTCCGAGGAGCGGGAGGGCCTGGATACCGGGGAGCTGTTTTTT.

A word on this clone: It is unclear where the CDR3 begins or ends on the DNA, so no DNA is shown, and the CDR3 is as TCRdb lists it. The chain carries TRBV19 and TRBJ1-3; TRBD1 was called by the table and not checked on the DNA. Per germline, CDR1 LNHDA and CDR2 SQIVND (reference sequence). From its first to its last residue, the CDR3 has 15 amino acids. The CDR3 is CASTSGHLSGNTIYF.

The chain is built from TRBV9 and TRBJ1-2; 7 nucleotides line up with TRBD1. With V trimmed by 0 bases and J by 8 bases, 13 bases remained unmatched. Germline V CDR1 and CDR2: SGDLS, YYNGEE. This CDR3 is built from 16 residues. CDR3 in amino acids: CASSVGPGGSSYGYTF. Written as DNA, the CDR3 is TGTGCCAGCAGCGTAGGGCCAGGGGGTTCAAGCTACGGCTACACCTTC. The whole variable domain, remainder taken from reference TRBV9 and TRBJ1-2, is DSGVTQTPKHLITATGQRVTLRCSPRSGDLSVYWYQQSLDQGLQFLIQYYNGEERAKGNILERFSAQQFPDLHSELNLSSLELGDSALYFCASSVGPGGSSYGYTFGSGTRLTVV.

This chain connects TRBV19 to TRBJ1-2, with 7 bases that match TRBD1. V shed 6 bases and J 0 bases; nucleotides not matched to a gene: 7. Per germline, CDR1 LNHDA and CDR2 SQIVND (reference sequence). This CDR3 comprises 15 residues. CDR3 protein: CASRTTGTANYGYTF. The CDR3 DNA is TGTGCCAGTAGGACAACCGGGACAGCTAACTATGGCTACACCTTC.

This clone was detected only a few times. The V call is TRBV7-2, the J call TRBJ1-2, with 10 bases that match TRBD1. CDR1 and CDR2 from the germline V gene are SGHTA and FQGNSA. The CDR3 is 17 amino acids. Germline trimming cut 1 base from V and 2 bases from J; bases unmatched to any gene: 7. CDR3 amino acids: CASSLETGGGPNYGYTF. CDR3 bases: TGTGCCAGCAGCTTAGAGACAGGGGGCGGGCCGAACTATGGCTACACCTTC.

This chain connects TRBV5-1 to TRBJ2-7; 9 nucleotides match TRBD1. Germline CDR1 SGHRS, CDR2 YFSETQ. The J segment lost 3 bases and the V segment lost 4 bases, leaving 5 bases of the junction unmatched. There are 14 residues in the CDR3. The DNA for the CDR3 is TGCGCCAGCAGCACCGGGACAGGGCACTACGAGCAGTACTTC. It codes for CASSTGTGHYEQYF.

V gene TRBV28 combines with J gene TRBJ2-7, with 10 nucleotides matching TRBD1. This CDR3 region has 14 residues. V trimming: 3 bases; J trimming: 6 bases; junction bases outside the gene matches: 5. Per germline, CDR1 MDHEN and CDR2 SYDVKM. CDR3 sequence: CASSFWDRGGEQYF. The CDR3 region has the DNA TGTGCCAGCAGTTTCTGGGACAGGGGCGGCGAGCAGTACTTC.